The clone carrying this TCR beta chain was picked up many times. The sample is drawn from a study of blood T cells in healthy people across ages. Trimming took off 2 bases at V and 5 bases at J, with 12 bases between the two ends. Germline V gene sequence: CDR1 LNHNV, CDR2 YYDKDF (reference sequence). CDR3 length: 15 residues. Primers used in a second PCR of about 7 to 12 cycles were a sample-barcoded 5' primer and a J-beta primer mix. MiXCR, run by TCRdb on the 5' RACE reads, gives a single entry per CDR3 protein. The sample has hundreds of thousands of distinct CDR3 sequences, 40% to 50% seen once. This chain links TRBV15 with TRBJ1-4; unclear D gene. Specimen: blood. The sequence was collected from a man in his 60s in good health. CDR3 amino acids: CATSRKTRENEKLFF. The CDR3 DNA is TGTGCCACCAGCAGAAAAACCCGGGAGAATGAAAAACTGTTTTTT. Complete variable domain (other parts from reference TRBV15 and TRBJ1-4): DAMVIQNPRYQVTQFGKPVTLSCSQTLNHNVMYWYQQKSSQAPKLLFHYYDKDFNNEADTPDNFQSRRPNTSFCFLDIRSPGLGDTAMYLCATSRKTRENEKLFFGSGTQLSVL.